The clone carrying this T cell receptor beta chain showed up just a few times. Its specificity is unknown. This sample is drawn from a study of T cells after yellow fever vaccination. As for the study in general: Fractions containing few cells were prepared with SMART-Seq v4 Ultra Low Input.

Notes on the study in general: The appearance of a small share of clonotypes in both CD4 and CD8 compartments was observed. The secondary response showed a weaker magnitude and a faster peak, day 5 versus 15.

TCRdb independently ran MiXCR on the 5' RACE reads; one entry per CDR3 protein. The repertoire holds about 160,000 distinct CDR3 sequences, with 6% to 7.5% as singletons. J gave up 6 bases and V 8 bases, and 9 bases lay outside the gene matches. Looked up from germline, CDR1 is SEHNR and CDR2 is FQNEAQ (reference sequence). The CDR3 covers 14 residues. The sample consisted of CD4+ T cells sorted from PBMCs, taken roughly 5 days after the first yellow fever vaccination. The TCR sequence derives from a man aged 18 to 30 who received the YFV17D yellow fever vaccine. This chain connects TRBV7-9 to TRBJ1-2, with TRBD1 identical over 10 bases. The CDR3 DNA reads TGTGCCAGCGGCGACCCGGGACAGGGGCATGGCTACACCTTC. Translating it yields CASGDPGQGHGYTF.